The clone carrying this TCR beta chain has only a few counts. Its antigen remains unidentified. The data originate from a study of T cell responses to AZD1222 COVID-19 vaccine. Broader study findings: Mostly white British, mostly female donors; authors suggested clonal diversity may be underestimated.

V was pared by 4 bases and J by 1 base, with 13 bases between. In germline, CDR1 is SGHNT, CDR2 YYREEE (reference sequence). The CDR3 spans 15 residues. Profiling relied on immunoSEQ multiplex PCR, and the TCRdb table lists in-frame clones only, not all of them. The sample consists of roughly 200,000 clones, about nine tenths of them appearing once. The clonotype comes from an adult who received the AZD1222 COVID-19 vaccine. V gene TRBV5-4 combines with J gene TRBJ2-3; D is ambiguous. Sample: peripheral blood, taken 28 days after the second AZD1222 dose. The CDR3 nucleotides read TGTGCCAGCAGCCCTCTCGGTGAGCGCACAGATACGCAGTATTTT. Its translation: CASSPLGERTDTQYF.